The 32 T cell receptor beta chains in this list originate from one sample, sequenced in a study of T-cell memory formation after mild COVID-19. TCRdb redid the calling of the 5' RACE reads with MiXCR, one entry per CDR3 protein. In the table there are about 280,000 distinct CDR3 sequences, roughly 8.2% of which are singletons. Sequences were obtained from PBMCs or a T cell subset sorted from them (not recorded which). The receptors here all came from a man younger than 30 who had mild COVID-19 (a few samples of this study predate the infection). Cell type and time point are not known.

CDR3 sequence (DNA): TGCGCCAGCAGCTTTTTAGGCGAAACTGGAAACACCATATATTTT. Its translation is CASSFLGETGNTIYF. V and J are TRBV5-1 and TRBJ1-3, with D uncertain. The V gene's germline CDR1 is SGHRS and CDR2 YFSETQ. This CDR3 is 15 amino acids long. Trimming removed 2 bases from V and 2 bases from J, with 11 bases in between.

This sequence joins TRBV7-2 and TRBJ1-5; maybe TRBD1 (6 bases). The V end was cut by 4 bases, the J end by 7 bases, with 14 bases between. Germline V CDR1 and CDR2: SGHTA, FQGNSA. The CDR3 is 14 residues long. The DNA of the CDR3 is TGTGCCAGCAGCTACGATGGGGGCCGGCAGCCCCAGCATTTT. It codes for CASSYDGGRQPQHF. The whole variable domain, filled in from reference TRBV7-2 and TRBJ1-5, reads GAGVSQSPSNKVTEKGKDVELRCDPISGHTALYWYRQSLGQGLEFLIYFQGNSAPDKSGLPSDRFSAERTGGSVSTLTIQRTQQEDSAVYLCASSYDGGRQPQHFGDGTRLSIL.

This clonotype was picked up a small number of times. The chain combines TRBV20-1 with TRBJ2-7; 13 nucleotides agree with TRBD2. The CDR3 contains 18 residues. Germline loops: CDR1 DFQATT, CDR2 SNEGSKA (reference sequence). With 4 bases clipped from V and 2 bases from J, the junction kept 14 bases outside the gene matches. In nucleotides, the CDR3 is TGCAGTGCTACCCCTCCGGGACTAGCGGGGCTAAGACCCTACGAGCAGTACGTC. Residues: CSATPPGLAGLRPYEQYV.

In this sample, this clonotype turned up a few times. The genes are TRBV19 and TRBJ1-4; D not certain. Germline V gene lookup returns CDR1 LNHDA and CDR2 SQIVND (reference sequence). The CDR3 loop spans 15 amino acids. V dropped 3 bases and J dropped 8 bases, with 16 bases sitting between them. The CDR3 sequence is CASSIKDPTGEKLFF. CDR3 sequence (DNA): TGTGCCAGTAGTATTAAGGACCCCACGGGCGAAAAACTGTTTTTT.

This clonotype occurred many times. The genes are TRBV11-2 and TRBJ2-7; D is unclear. The germline CDR1 and CDR2 sequences are SGHAT and FQNNGV. Trimming removed 1 base at V and 6 bases at J, with 10 bases between. This CDR3 spans 13 amino acids. CDR3 DNA sequence: TGTGCCAGCAGCTTAGCGGACCAAGGCGAGCAGTACGTC. Its protein is CASSLADQGEQYV.

Many counts were recorded for this clonotype. This sequence joins TRBV7-9 and TRBJ1-4; D might be TRBD1 (5 bases). The germline V and J ends were trimmed by 5 bases and 4 bases, with 8 bases remaining between them. CDR1 is SEHNR, CDR2 FQNEAQ, per germline (reference sequence). CDR3 size: 13 residues. The CDR3 sequence: CASSLGLNEKLFF. As DNA, the CDR3 is TGTGCCAGCAGCCTGGGGCTTAATGAAAAACTGTTTTTT.

This sequence joins TRBV20-1 and TRBJ2-1, with a tentative D call TRBD2 (5 bases). In germline, CDR1 is DFQATT, CDR2 SNEGSKA (reference sequence). Trimming pared 3 bases from V and 6 bases from J, leaving 15 bases between. The CDR3 runs to 14 residues. CDR3 sequence (DNA): TGCAGTGCTAGGTCGGCCCTAGCAGTCAATGAGCAGTTCTTC. As protein: CSARSALAVNEQFF.

The genes are TRBV7-3 and TRBJ2-6; no clear D. V shed 1 base and J shed 0 bases, with 4 bases lying between them. Per the germline V gene, CDR1 is SGHTA and CDR2 is FQGTGA. The CDR3 extends over 15 amino acids. CDR3 region: CASSLMGSGANVLTF. The CDR3 nucleotides are TGTGCCAGCAGCTTAATGGGCTCTGGGGCCAACGTCCTGACTTTC.

A few counts support this clonotype. This chain connects TRBV9 to TRBJ1-4; tentative D call: TRBD1 (6 bases). Germline loops: CDR1 SGDLS, CDR2 YYNGEE. The CDR3 totals 16 residues. The V end was cut by 7 bases, the J end by 0 bases, with 16 bases between. CDR3 DNA sequence: TGTGCCAGCGGAGGGGGTTCAGGGGCAACTAATGAAAAACTGTTTTTT. It specifies CASGGGSGATNEKLFF.

V and J are TRBV15 and TRBJ1-6; D is unresolved. Germline V gene lookup returns CDR1 LNHNV and CDR2 YYDKDF (reference sequence). V was pared by 0 bases and J by 12 bases, with 9 bases between. CDR3 length equals 13 residues. CDR3 sequence: CATSRDTGRPLHF. In DNA form, the CDR3 reads TGTGCCACCAGCAGAGACACGGGAAGACCCCTCCACTTT.

This rearrangement joins TRBV5-1 to TRBJ2-3; TRBD2 aligns across 13 bases. CDR3 length: 18 amino acids. Germline V lookup: CDR1 SGHRS, CDR2 YFSETQ. With V trimmed by 5 bases and J by 0 bases, 9 bases remained unmatched. CDR3 nucleotides: TGCGCCAGCAGTTACGGACTAGCGGGGGCCTCTAGCACAGATACGCAGTATTTT. The encoded protein is CASSYGLAGASSTDTQYF.

This clonotype has at least ten counts. CDR3 nucleotide sequence: TGTGCCAGCAGCCACTCCACGGGGGGGAACCTCTACAATGAGCAGTTCTTC. Its translation is CASSHSTGGNLYNEQFF. The chain is built from TRBV3-1 and TRBJ2-1, with 8 bases aligning to TRBD2. Germline V gene lookup returns CDR1 LGHDT and CDR2 YNNKEL (reference sequence). V shed 3 bases, J shed 3 bases, and the junction held 10 bases outside the gene matches. The CDR3 totals 17 residues.

This clonotype came up a few times. The genes are TRBV4-2 and TRBJ1-5; no clear D gene. The germline CDR1 and CDR2 sequences are LGHNA and YNFKEQ. Between the trimmed V and J ends, which lost 0 bases and 11 bases, there was a span of 17 bases. The CDR3 has 15 amino acids. The CDR3 spells CASSQDDRYQISQHF. The CDR3 coding sequence is TGTGCCAGCAGCCAAGACGATCGGTACCAGATCTCCCAGCATTTT.

This clonotype was seen many times. This sequence joins TRBV5-1 and TRBJ2-3; D may correspond to TRBD1 or TRBD2 (5 bases each). This CDR3 comprises 14 residues. V was shortened by 4 bases and J by 9 bases, with 18 bases between the two germline ends. Germline loops: CDR1 SGHRS, CDR2 YFSETQ. The CDR3 protein is CASSPSSGGGTQYF. CDR3 nucleotides: TGCGCCAGCAGCCCTTCCAGCGGTGGGGGAACGCAGTATTTT.

There are a few counts of this clonotype. The rearrangement uses TRBV3-2 and TRBJ2-3. TRBV3-2 is termed a pseudogene. The CDR3 is 16 residues long. The CDR3 DNA follows: TGTGCCAGCAGCCGATTGGTTACCGCTAGCACAGATACGCAGTATTTT. Translated: CASSRLVTASTDTQYF.

This clonotype was picked up many times. The rearrangement uses TRBV4-1 and TRBJ1-2, with 8 bases matching TRBD1. CDR3 size: 12 residues. Germline loops: CDR1 MGHRA, CDR2 YSYEKL. Germline trimming cut 7 bases from V and 7 bases from J; bases unmatched to any gene: 5. CDR3 bases: TGCGCCAGCACAGGGGGCAAGTCTGGCTACACCTTC. This translates into CASTGGKSGYTF.

The rearrangement joins TRBV7-2 to TRBJ1-1; TRBD1 might be the D (5 bases). This CDR3 has 16 residues. With 3 bases removed from V and 4 bases from J, the gap between germline ends came to 18 bases. CDR1 is SGHTA and CDR2 is FQGNSA in the germline V gene. CDR3 coding DNA: TGTGCCAGCAGCTTCGTTTCGGGACGGGCGAGCACTGAAGCTTTCTTT. It yields the protein CASSFVSGRASTEAFF.

The V call is TRBV7-3, the J call TRBJ2-1; TRBD2 agrees at 9 bases. V lost 8 bases to trimming and J lost 8 bases; unmatched junction nucleotides: 7. Germline CDR1 is SGHTA and CDR2 is FQGTGA. The CDR3 consists of 13 residues. The CDR3 nucleotides are TGTGCCAGCGAAGCGGGGGGAGGCGATGAGCAGTTCTTC. It specifies CASEAGGGDEQFF.

The rearrangement links TRBV7-9 to TRBJ2-5, with unresolved D. V dropped 2 bases and J dropped 4 bases, with 5 bases sitting between them. CDR3 length: 12 residues. Germline-derived CDR1 and CDR2 are SEHNR and FQNEAQ (reference sequence). For the CDR3, the DNA is TGTGCCAGCAGCTTAAATCTAGAGACCCAGTACTTC. It specifies CASSLNLETQYF.

This clonotype has just a few counts. J is TRBJ2-6 and V is TRBV12-3 or TRBV12-4; TRBD1 agrees at 9 bases. The CDR3 spans 17 residues. The J segment lost 0 bases and the V segment lost 4 bases, leaving 4 bases of the junction unmatched. CDR3 DNA sequence: TGTGCCAGCAGTTCGGGACAGGGAAACTCTGGGGCCAACGTCCTGACTTTC. Protein sequence: CASSSGQGNSGANVLTF.

The chain joins TRBV4-3 to TRBJ2-5; 9 bases map to TRBD2. Trimming removed 4 bases from V and 0 bases from J; junction bases left unmatched: 3. CDR1 is LGHNA, CDR2 YSLEER, per germline. This CDR3 spans 15 amino acids. The CDR3 is CASSPSSGDQETQYF. CDR3 sequence (DNA): TGCGCCAGCAGCCCCTCTAGCGGGGACCAAGAGACCCAGTACTTC.

This clonotype has more than one count but fewer than ten. The chain is built from TRBV9 and TRBJ2-5; D possibly corresponds to TRBD2 (7 bases). The CDR3 covers 12 residues. Per germline, CDR1 SGDLS and CDR2 YYNGEE. The germline V and J ends were trimmed by 3 bases and 5 bases, with 8 bases remaining between them. Here the CDR3 reads CASSEGGETQYF. The CDR3 DNA sequence: TGTGCCAGCAGCGAGGGGGGGGAGACCCAGTACTTC.

This clonotype was seen a handful of times. The chain joins TRBV5-4 to TRBJ1-2, with D possibly matching TRBD1 (5 bases). Germline V gives CDR1 SGHNT, CDR2 YYREEE (reference sequence). Deletions cut 4 bases from V and 3 bases from J, with 13 bases between. The CDR3 length is 14 residues. The CDR3 protein is CASSNQGTDYGYTF. The CDR3 DNA sequence: TGTGCCAGCAGCAACCAAGGGACGGACTATGGCTACACCTTC.

At least ten counts were recorded for this clonotype. The CDR3: CASSLVGIGNTIYF. Written as DNA, the CDR3 is TGCGCCAGCAGCTTGGTGGGGATTGGAAACACCATATATTTT. This chain links TRBV5-1 with TRBJ1-3, with no clear D. Germline lookup yields CDR1 SGHRS and CDR2 YFSETQ. The CDR3 has 14 amino acids. Trimming left V 0 bases short and J 3 bases short, with 7 bases between. Filled out from reference TRBV5-1 and TRBJ1-3, the complete variable domain reads KAGVTQTPRYLIKTRGQQVTLSCSPISGHRSVSWYQQTPGQGLQFLFEYFSETQRNKGNFPGRFSGRQFSNSRSEMNVSTLELGDSALYLCASSLVGIGNTIYFGEGSWLTVV.

This clonotype was counted between two and nine times. The chain has TRBV12-3 or TRBV12-4 and TRBJ1-1; D uncertain. The CDR3 extends over 16 amino acids. V shed 1 base and J shed 5 bases, with 17 bases lying between them. CDR3 bases: TGTGCCAGCAGTTTAGGGCGGGTTGGACCGGGAACTGAAGCTTTCTTT. Its translation: CASSLGRVGPGTEAFF.

The chain couples TRBV18 to TRBJ2-7, with no clear D. V lost 3 bases and J 1 base, leaving 7 bases between the germline ends. Germline-derived CDR1 and CDR2 are KGHSH and LQKENI. This CDR3 region has 13 residues. The CDR3 nucleotides read TGTGCCAGCTCACCTTCGCAGTCCTACGAGCAGTACGTC. Translating it yields CASSPSQSYEQYV.

J is TRBJ1-2 and V is TRBV9; 9 positions agree with TRBD1. The V gene's germline CDR1 is SGDLS and CDR2 YYNGEE. After removal of 0 bases from V and 7 bases from J, the junction contained 7 bases not matched to a gene. The CDR3 runs 15 residues. CDR3 bases: TGTGCCAGCAGCGTAGGGGACAGGGCCTTGTCTGGCTACACCTTC. Translation: CASSVGDRALSGYTF.

This clonotype was counted many times. This sequence joins TRBV5-1 and TRBJ1-2; no reliable D call. Germline V lookup: CDR1 SGHRS, CDR2 YFSETQ. V lost 1 base to trimming and J lost 7 bases, with 14 bases between them. The CDR3 extends over 14 amino acids. CDR3: CASSLLDGELGYTF. The CDR3 nucleotides read TGCGCCAGCAGCTTGCTAGACGGAGAGCTTGGCTACACCTTC. The variable domain in full, with the rest retrieved from reference TRBV5-1 and TRBJ1-2, is KAGVTQTPRYLIKTRGQQVTLSCSPISGHRSVSWYQQTPGQGLQFLFEYFSETQRNKGNFPGRFSGRQFSNSRSEMNVSTLELGDSALYLCASSLLDGELGYTFGSGTRLTVV.

This clonotype was seen ten or more times. The chain links TRBV4-1 to TRBJ2-5, with TRBD1 as a possible D gene (6 bases). The CDR3 is 15 amino acids. The germline CDR1 and CDR2 sequences are MGHRA and YSYEKL. Trimming shortened V by 2 bases and J by 1 base, and 11 bases separated the two germline ends. CDR3 protein: CASSQFRDTQETQYF. DNA for the CDR3: TGCGCCAGCAGCCAATTCCGGGACACCCAAGAGACCCAGTACTTC.

For the CDR3, the DNA is TGTGCCAGCACCTCCGGGGCCGCAACTAATGAAAAACTGTTTTTT. This encodes CASTSGAATNEKLFF. This rearrangement joins TRBV2 to TRBJ1-4, with D possibly being TRBD1 (5 bases). Trimming removed 7 bases from V and 0 bases from J, with 12 bases in between. Germline V lookup: CDR1 SNHLY, CDR2 FYNNEI. The CDR3 spans 15 residues.

The chain employs TRBV7-9 and TRBJ2-7; no clear D gene. Germline V CDR1 and CDR2: SEHNR, FQNEAQ (reference sequence). Trimming took 3 bases from V and 5 from J, leaving 11 bases between them. The CDR3 sequence is 13 residues long. CDR3 bases: TGTGCCAGCAGCTTCGATAAGGCCCACGAGCAGTACTTC. It specifies CASSFDKAHEQYF.

This clonotype has only a few counts. The chain combines TRBV6-1 with TRBJ2-7; 12 bases are a match to TRBD1. V shed 8 bases and J 7 bases; nucleotides not matched to a gene: 12. Per germline, CDR1 MNHNS and CDR2 SASEGT. The CDR3 is 15 residues long. The CDR3 reads CASAPPGQGAREQYV. The CDR3 nucleotides read TGTGCCAGCGCTCCTCCGGGACAGGGGGCGAGGGAGCAGTACGTC.